The 27 T cell receptor beta chains below all came from one sample that was sequenced in a study of cytomegalovirus exposure and HLA in healthy donors. 13 Jbeta primers and 60 Vbeta primers were used for the PCR. Some clones are missing from TCRdb's copy, which holds only in-frame ones; the method was immunoSEQ multiplex PCR. Of some 120,000 clones in the sample, about 80% were seen once. The sample comprised PBMCs. These receptors were taken from a man in his thirties or forties in good health and CMV-seronegative.

This clone was seen a single time. The V gene is TRBV12-5, the J gene TRBJ2-5; perhaps TRBD1 as D (5 bases). The CDR3 covers 15 residues. Trimming shortened V by 6 bases and J by 2 bases, and 16 bases separated the two germline ends. Germline CDR1 and CDR2: LGHNT and FRNRAP. CDR3: CASGKSNPGQETQYF. The CDR3 DNA follows: TGTGCTAGTGGCAAGTCAAATCCAGGGCAAGAGACCCAGTACTTC.

This clone was recorded once. The CDR3, as DNA: TGTGCCAGCAGCTTTTACAGGCTACCTCCCTACGAGCAGTACTTC. It encodes CASSFYRLPPYEQYF. The gene calls are TRBV5-6 and TRBJ2-7; perhaps TRBD1 as D (5 bases). In germline, CDR1 is SGHDT, CDR2 YYEEEE. With 2 bases removed from V and 2 bases from J, the gap between germline ends came to 14 bases. The CDR3 consists of 15 residues.

This clone appeared a few times. This chain joins TRBV19 and TRBJ1-2; D call uncertain. V was trimmed by 7 bases and J by 2 bases, leaving 17 bases between them. CDR3 length equals 15 residues. Germline CDR1 LNHDA, CDR2 SQIVND (reference sequence). Here the CDR3 reads CASNVRSTSNYGYTF. CDR3 DNA: TGTGCCAGTAATGTGAGGAGCACCTCCAACTATGGCTACACCTTC.

The V and J genes are TRBV11-3 and TRBJ2-3; the D gene is possibly TRBD2 (6 bases). Trimming left V 2 bases short and J 0 bases short, with 15 bases between. Germline V gene sequence: CDR1 SGHNT, CDR2 YENEEA. This CDR3 has 17 residues. The CDR3 region is CASSLPLFGTSTDTQYF. CDR3 DNA sequence: TGTGCCAGCAGCTTACCTCTGTTCGGGACTAGCACAGATACGCAGTATTTT. Based on the CDR3 plus reference TRBV11-3 and TRBJ2-3, the full variable domain is EAGVVQSPRYKIIEKKQPVAFWCNPISGHNTLYWYLQNLGQGPELLIRYENEEAVDDSQLPKDRFSAERLKGVDSTLKIQPAELGDSAVYLCASSLPLFGTSTDTQYFGPGTRLTVL.

V gene TRBV2 combines with J gene TRBJ2-3, with 8 bases identical to TRBD1. Germline V gives CDR1 SNHLY, CDR2 FYNNEI. This CDR3 region has 14 residues. J lost 3 bases, V lost 6 bases, and 5 bases had no gene match. CDR3 sequence reads: CASSAQGATDTQYF. CDR3 coding DNA: TGTGCCAGCAGCGCCCAGGGGGCTACAGATACGCAGTATTTT.

V usage is TRBV10-2 and J usage is TRBJ2-7, with D maybe TRBD2 (5 bases). V lost 6 bases to trimming and J lost 4 bases, with 13 bases between them. This CDR3 spans 13 amino acids. Germline V gene lookup returns CDR1 WSHSY and CDR2 SAAADI. This chain's CDR3 is CASSEDRDYEQYF. Written as DNA, the CDR3 is TGCGCCAGCAGCGAGGACCGGGATTACGAGCAGTACTTC.

The chain joins TRBV7-9 to TRBJ2-7; D not certain. This CDR3 has 13 amino acids. V was trimmed by 5 bases and J by 2 bases, leaving 10 bases between them. Germline V gene data show CDR1 as SEHNR and CDR2 as FQNEAQ (reference sequence). The DNA for the CDR3 is TGTGCCAGCAGCGGTGGCTCAACCTACGAGCAGTACTTC. Its translation is CASSGGSTYEQYF.

V is TRBV6-1 and J is TRBJ2-2, with 10 bases lining up with TRBD1. The germline V gene encodes CDR1 MNHNS and CDR2 SASEGT. With 7 bases clipped from V and 3 bases from J, the junction kept 5 bases outside the gene matches. This CDR3 comprises 15 residues. CDR3 protein: CASNRQGADTGELFF. The CDR3 DNA reads TGTGCCAGCAACCGACAGGGGGCGGACACCGGGGAGCTGTTTTTT.

J is TRBJ2-1 and V is TRBV7-9, with D perhaps TRBD1 (6 bases). The length of the CDR3 is 13 residues. Germline CDR1 reads SEHNR; CDR2 reads FQNEAQ (reference sequence). The V end was cut by 11 bases, the J end by 3 bases, with 14 bases between. CDR3 sequence (DNA): TGTGCCTTAAAGGGGGATATCTACAATGAGCAGTTCTTC. Amino acids: CALKGDIYNEQFF.

This clone was observed once. The chain combines TRBV28 with TRBJ2-7, with 7 bases that match TRBD1. Germline-derived CDR1 and CDR2 are MDHEN and SYDVKM. The CDR3 length is 15 residues. With V trimmed by 5 bases and J by 0 bases, 7 bases remained unmatched. The CDR3 sequence is CASSRGDRVSYEQYF. The CDR3 nucleotides read TGTGCCAGCAGTCGCGGAGACAGGGTCTCCTACGAGCAGTACTTC.

The rearrangement links TRBV9 to TRBJ2-4, with 7 bases lining up with TRBD1. Germline loops: CDR1 SGDLS, CDR2 YYNGEE. CDR3 length equals 15 residues. Trimming removed 3 bases from V and 6 bases from J; junction bases left unmatched: 9. The chain's CDR3 is CASSGRGKVRNIQYF. For the CDR3, the DNA is TGTGCCAGCAGCGGCAGGGGGAAGGTTAGAAACATTCAGTACTTC.

The chain is built from TRBV19 and TRBJ1-2, with TRBD1 identical over 10 bases. CDR1 is LNHDA and CDR2 is SQIVND in the germline V gene (reference sequence). The V and J ends lost 7 bases and 5 bases, in that order; junction bases with no gene match: 7. The CDR3 sequence is 14 residues long. The chain's CDR3 is CASIRDRGSYGYTF. Written as DNA, the CDR3 is TGTGCCAGTATAAGGGACAGGGGATCTTATGGCTACACCTTC. Complete variable domain (other parts from reference TRBV19 and TRBJ1-2): DGGITQSPKYLFRKEGQNVTLSCEQNLNHDAMYWYRQDPGQGLRLIYYSQIVNDFQKGDIAEGYSVSREKKESFPLTVTSAQKNPTAFYLCASIRDRGSYGYTFGSGTRLTVV.

The chain employs TRBV29-1 and TRBJ1-2, with 11 bases aligning to TRBD1. With V trimmed by 0 bases and J by 10 bases, 13 bases remained unmatched. Germline V gene data show CDR1 as SQVTM and CDR2 as ANQGSEA. The CDR3 contains 16 residues. CDR3 amino acids: CSVEEMRPGTGGVYTF. Here the CDR3 DNA reads TGCAGCGTTGAAGAGATGAGACCCGGGACAGGGGGTGTCTACACCTTC.

CDR3 in amino acids: CASGSPGTSGIRSYTGELFF. As DNA, the CDR3 is TGTGCCAGCGGATCTCCGGGGACTAGCGGGATTAGGAGTTACACCGGGGAGCTGTTTTTT. This chain links TRBV2 with TRBJ2-2; 13 nucleotides line up with TRBD2. Trimming took 8 bases from V and 3 from J; bases not matched to a gene: 18. The CDR3 is 20 residues long. The germline V gene encodes CDR1 SNHLY and CDR2 FYNNEI.

The V call is TRBV11-2, the J call TRBJ1-1; 9 bases line up with TRBD1. The ends lost 5 bases at V and 6 bases at J; junction bases unmatched: 4. This CDR3 contains 13 residues. Per germline, CDR1 SGHAT and CDR2 FQNNGV. The DNA of the CDR3 is TGTGCCAGCAGCACCGACAGGGGGTCTGAAGCTTTCTTT. Its translation: CASSTDRGSEAFF. Variable domain in full (rest from reference TRBV11-2 and TRBJ1-1): EAGVAQSPRYKIIEKRQSVAFWCNPISGHATLYWYQQILGQGPKLLIQFQNNGVVDDSQLPKDRFSAERLKGVDSTLKIQPAKLEDSAVYLCASSTDRGSEAFFGQGTRLTVV.

There are a few counts of this clone. The rearrangement links TRBV7-9 to TRBJ2-1; 9 nucleotides align to TRBD1. V dropped 5 bases and J dropped 10; count of bases not matched to a gene: 9. The CDR3 runs 14 residues. The germline gives CDR1 SEHNR, CDR2 FQNEAQ (reference sequence). The chain's CDR3 is CASSTWTGVEEQFF. The CDR3 coding sequence is TGTGCCAGCAGCACATGGACAGGGGTTGAAGAGCAGTTCTTC. The variable domain in full, with the rest retrieved from reference TRBV7-9 and TRBJ2-1, is DTGVSQNPRHKITKRGQNVTFRCDPISEHNRLYWYRQTLGQGPEFLTYFQNEAQLEKSRLLSDRFSAERPKGSFSTLEIQRTEQGDSAMYLCASSTWTGVEEQFFGPGTRLTVL.

The chain recombines TRBV29-1 with TRBJ1-1; possible D gene TRBD1, 5 bases. V was cut by 6 bases and J by 4 bases, with 21 bases left in between. The CDR3 is 15 residues long. CDR1 and CDR2 from the germline V gene are SQVTM and ANQGSEA. The CDR3, as DNA: TGCAGCGTCGGGACTAGGGACTCTGGGTCCACTGAAGCTTTCTTT. Translating it yields CSVGTRDSGSTEAFF.

The chain links TRBV10-3 to TRBJ2-7, with D maybe TRBD2 (7 bases). The V gene lost 0 bases and the J gene lost 4 bases, with 25 bases spanning the gap. Germline CDR1 is ENHRY and CDR2 is SYGVKD. The CDR3 runs 19 residues. The CDR3, as DNA: TGTGCCATCAGTGAGTCGAGGAAGGTATGGCCAAGGGGGGGATACGAGCAGTACTTC. It yields the protein CAISESRKVWPRGGYEQYF.

The chain couples TRBV11-3 to TRBJ2-1; TRBD2 matches at 11 bases. J lost 7 bases, V lost 1 base, and 3 bases had no gene match. This CDR3 region has 15 residues. The germline V gene encodes CDR1 SGHNT and CDR2 YENEEA. The CDR3 sequence: CASSLVLAGGNEQFF. The CDR3 DNA is TGTGCCAGCAGCTTAGTCCTAGCGGGAGGAAATGAGCAGTTCTTC.

This clone was counted once. The CDR3 DNA reads TGCGCCAGCGGGGCGTTTTACGAGGCTGGAAACACCATATATTTT. Protein sequence: CASGAFYEAGNTIYF. V and J are TRBV23-1 and TRBJ1-3; D is possibly TRBD1 (5 bases). TRBV23-1 is an ORF, with its function uncertain. This CDR3 region has 15 residues. The V end lost 8 bases, the J end lost 2 bases, and 16 bases lay between the germline ends.

The rearrangement uses TRBV19 and TRBJ1-4; TRBD1 agrees at 7 bases. CDR3 length: 14 amino acids. Looked up from germline, CDR1 is LNHDA and CDR2 is SQIVND (reference sequence). With V trimmed by 8 bases and J by 8 bases, 11 bases remained unmatched. CDR3 bases: TGTGCCAGTCAAAAGACAGGGACAATAGAAAAACTGTTTTTT. Translating it yields CASQKTGTIEKLFF.

V usage is TRBV2 and J usage is TRBJ2-5; TRBD1 agrees at 7 bases. Germline V gives CDR1 SNHLY, CDR2 FYNNEI. Trimming cost V 3 bases and J 1 base; bases outside gene matches: 5. This CDR3 spans 15 amino acids. In nucleotides, the CDR3 is TGTGCCAGCAGTGAGAGACAGGGTACCCAAGAGACCCAGTACTTC. Protein product: CASSERQGTQETQYF.

This chain links TRBV5-4 with TRBJ2-7; 14 positions agree with TRBD2. Germline V gene sequence: CDR1 SGHNT, CDR2 YYREEE (reference sequence). The CDR3 has 16 residues. Trimming took 2 bases from V and 4 from J; bases not matched to a gene: 5. CDR3 region: CASSFPGLAGVYEQYF. CDR3 DNA: TGTGCCAGCAGCTTCCCGGGACTAGCGGGAGTTTACGAGCAGTACTTC.

V gene TRBV5-4 combines with J gene TRBJ2-2, with D unresolved. The ends were cut back, 0 bases at V and 7 bases at J, with 13 bases in the middle. Germline V CDR1 and CDR2: SGHNT, YYREEE (reference sequence). The CDR3 contains 15 residues. Here the CDR3 reads CASSLVSHDGGELFF. The CDR3 DNA follows: TGTGCCAGCAGCTTGGTGTCACATGATGGCGGGGAGCTGTTTTTT.

The rearrangement uses TRBV5-1 and TRBJ1-2; 7 bases line up with TRBD1. Looked up from germline, CDR1 is SGHRS and CDR2 is YFSETQ. The CDR3 is made up of 15 amino acids. V trimming: 3 bases; J trimming: 3 bases; junction bases outside the gene matches: 8. The chain's CDR3 is CASSSLTGTHYGYTF. The DNA for the CDR3 is TGCGCCAGCAGCTCCCTGACAGGGACTCACTATGGCTACACCTTC.

This clone is a singleton in its sample. The chain uses TRBV7-3 and TRBJ1-2, with 7 bases matching TRBD1. CDR1 is SGHTA and CDR2 is FQGTGA in the germline V gene. The length of the CDR3 is 15 residues. The trim removed 5 bases at V and 0 bases at J, leaving 6 bases unmatched. CDR3 protein: CASSLRGSANYGYTF. Here the CDR3 DNA reads TGTGCCAGCAGCCTCAGGGGGTCTGCTAACTATGGCTACACCTTC.

The chain combines TRBV27 with TRBJ1-4, with D possibly being TRBD1 (6 bases). CDR3 length equals 14 residues. Germline assignment: CDR1 MNHEY and CDR2 SMNVEV (reference sequence). V was clipped by 5 bases and J by 7 bases, with 14 bases between them. For the CDR3, the DNA is TGTGCCAGCAGTGAAACAGGGTTAGGTGAAAAACTGTTTTTT. Its protein is CASSETGLGEKLFF.